This T cell receptor (beta chain) came from a study of blood T cell repertoires in COVID-19. Study background: Samples taken during acute and convalescent COVID-19 were collected in the United States, Italy and Spain.

Data came from immunoSEQ multiplex PCR; TCRdb stores just in-frame clones and leaves some out. The repertoire has 150,000 to 200,000 clones, roughly 90% of them found once; the top ten carry 6.6%. The study recruited people aged roughly 18 to 89 years across about 25 US areas. Cohorts were assigned according to the clinical history that participants reported. Donors of Cohort 3 who recovered were those that had two negative PCRs, clearance, or symptom resolution. This clone was seen once. Germline CDR1 and CDR2: SEHNR and FQNEAQ (reference sequence). The CDR3 length is 14 residues. With V trimmed by 2 bases and J by 6 bases, 4 bases remained unmatched.

This clonotype was sampled from a woman aged 45 to 65 who had recovered from COVID-19. Sequencing used PBMCs or T cells enriched from blood (not recorded which). The chain uses TRBV7-9 and TRBJ2-1, with 7 bases matching TRBD2. The chain's CDR3 is CASSLTAGINEQFF. The CDR3 bases are TGTGCCAGCAGCTTAACAGCGGGGATCAATGAGCAGTTCTTC.